The sequence of this T cell receptor beta chain was determined in a study of blood T cell repertoires in COVID-19. Study at large: From the United States, Italy and Spain came samples of acute and convalescent COVID-19.

Germline CDR1 reads MGHRA; CDR2 reads YSYEKL. CDR3 length: 17 residues. The V segment lost 3 bases and the J segment 6 bases; nucleotides outside the gene matches: 13. Authors' analysis steps: Cell counts per sample came from amplifying reference gene primers. Assay used: immunoSEQ multiplex PCR; TCRdb lists only in-frame clones, some missing. The V and J calls and clone size were taken over from that table, and D and trimming were inferred from the DNA. The sample shows 150,000 or so clones, 82% of them seen only once. Sequenced material: peripheral blood. This clonotype was obtained from a human donor with acute or convalescent COVID-19. The donor label of this sample is uncertain. The chain combines TRBV4-1 with TRBJ2-1, with 8 bases aligning to TRBD2. CDR3: CASSHRGGTHNSNEQFF. CDR3 sequence (DNA): TGCGCCAGCAGCCATCGGGGGGGGACCCACAATAGCAATGAGCAGTTCTTC.